These 29 T cell receptor beta chains were all obtained from the same sample, sequenced in a study of blood T cell repertoires in COVID-19. Using immunoSEQ multiplex PCR, the repertoire was profiled, and TCRdb retains in-frame clones only, with some absent. The data contain 130,000 to 150,000 clones, over 75% of them singletons. Sequenced: peripheral blood. All receptors derive from a man in his fifties or sixties with active or convalescent COVID-19.

This clone was counted between two and nine times. The rearrangement links TRBV5-4 to TRBJ2-5; weak D call: TRBD1 (5 bases). There are 13 residues in the CDR3. V lost 2 bases and J lost 1, with 6 bases in between. The germline V gene encodes CDR1 SGHNT and CDR2 YYREEE (reference sequence). CDR3 DNA: TGTGCCAGCAGCTTCCAGGGCCAAGAGACCCAGTACTTC. Amino acid sequence: CASSFQGQETQYF.

The rearrangement uses TRBV28 and TRBJ2-3; TRBD1 might be the D (6 bases). The germline V gene encodes CDR1 MDHEN and CDR2 SYDVKM. The CDR3 extends over 13 amino acids. Trimming left V 5 bases short and J 3 bases short, with 9 bases between. The CDR3 DNA reads as TGTGCCAGCAGTACGACAGGAACAGATACGCAGTATTTT. This encodes CASSTTGTDTQYF.

This chain connects TRBV6-5 to TRBJ1-6; the D gene is possibly TRBD1 (5 bases). Trimming cost V 6 bases and J 7 bases, with 7 bases left between them. The CDR3 loop spans 12 amino acids. The germline V gene encodes CDR1 MNHEY and CDR2 SVGAGI. CDR3 in DNA: TGTGCCAGCAGAAGACAGAATTCACCCCTCCACTTT. This encodes CASRRQNSPLHF.

The rearrangement links TRBV12-3 or TRBV12-4 to TRBJ2-1; 10 nucleotides align to TRBD2. The junction had 3 bases not matched to a gene; V was cut back by 1 base and J by 15 bases. This CDR3 is built from 12 residues. The CDR3 is CASSLESGRGFF. In nucleotides, the CDR3 is TGTGCCAGCAGTTTAGAAAGCGGGAGGGGGTTCTTC.

This CDR3 is CASSPGLAGGPFGELFF. CDR3 coding DNA: TGTGCCAGCAGCCCCGGACTAGCGGGAGGGCCCTTCGGGGAGCTGTTTTTT. This rearrangement joins TRBV7-8 to TRBJ2-2; 15 bases align to TRBD2. The junction had 8 bases not matched to a gene; V was cut back by 5 bases and J by 7 bases. CDR1 and CDR2 (germline): SGHVS, FQNEAQ. The CDR3 extends over 17 amino acids.

The rearrangement joins TRBV7-3 to TRBJ1-1; TRBD1 matches at 9 bases. This CDR3 is built from 14 residues. The V and J ends lost 5 bases and 4 bases, in that order; junction bases with no gene match: 5. The germline V gene encodes CDR1 SGHTA and CDR2 FQGTGA. This CDR3 is CASSRTGASTEAFF. The CDR3 DNA is TGTGCCAGCAGCCGGACAGGGGCGAGCACTGAAGCTTTCTTT.

The chain has TRBV4-3 and TRBJ1-6; maybe TRBD1 (5 bases). Per the germline V gene, CDR1 is LGHNA and CDR2 is YSLEER. With 0 bases removed from V and 7 bases from J, the gap between germline ends came to 10 bases. CDR3 length: 15 amino acids. CDR3: CASSQDRSGNSPLHF. The CDR3 DNA sequence: TGCGCCAGCAGCCAAGATAGGTCAGGGAATTCACCCCTCCACTTT.

DNA for the CDR3: TGTGCCAGCAGCTTGGGTGGGACAGCAAACTACGAGCAGTACTTC. Translated: CASSLGGTANYEQYF. The chain combines TRBV5-4 with TRBJ2-7; 7 bases are a match to TRBD1. With 0 bases clipped from V and 3 bases from J, the junction kept 6 bases outside the gene matches. This CDR3 has 15 residues. Per the germline V gene, CDR1 is SGHNT and CDR2 is YYREEE (reference sequence).

The gene calls are TRBV9 and TRBJ1-5; D is perhaps TRBD1 (5 bases). The CDR3 has 15 residues. Trimming pared 0 bases from V and 4 bases from J, leaving 11 bases between. Germline values: CDR1 SGDLS, CDR2 YYNGEE. The CDR3 DNA reads as TGTGCCAGCAGCGTAGGCCAGGGAGGGAATCAGCCCCAGCATTTT. Translating it yields CASSVGQGGNQPQHF. The whole variable domain, filled in from reference TRBV9 and TRBJ1-5, reads DSGVTQTPKHLITATGQRVTLRCSPRSGDLSVYWYQQSLDQGLQFLIQYYNGEERAKGNILERFSAQQFPDLHSELNLSSLELGDSALYFCASSVGQGGNQPQHFGDGTRLSIL.

The gene calls are TRBV28 and TRBJ1-1, with a weak D call TRBD1 (6 bases). V lost 6 bases, J lost 4 bases, and 21 bases lay in between. In germline, CDR1 is MDHEN, CDR2 SYDVKM. This CDR3 is built from 16 residues. CDR3 nucleotides: TGTGCCAGCAGCTCCCTTACGGGGGGCTGGGTCACTGAAGCTTTCTTT. Its protein product is CASSSLTGGWVTEAFF. The full variable domain, in which reference TRBV28 and TRBJ1-1 provide the parts outside the CDR3, is DVKVTQSSRYLVKRTGEKVFLECVQDMDHENMFWYRQDPGLGLRLIYFSYDVKMKEKGDIPEGYSVSREKKERFSLILESASTNQTSMYLCASSSLTGGWVTEAFFGQGTRLTVV.

The V gene is TRBV19, the J gene TRBJ1-6; D is ambiguous. The V and J ends lost 9 bases and 8 bases respectively, with 17 bases between them. Germline V gives CDR1 LNHDA, CDR2 SQIVND (reference sequence). The CDR3 sequence is 14 residues long. CDR3 nucleotide sequence: TGTGCCAGCACCGTCGGGGAGGGATATTCACCCCTCCACTTT. The encoded protein is CASTVGEGYSPLHF.

The CDR3 DNA reads as TGTGCCAGCAGTTTAGCCTGGAGGGGCAATCAGCCCCAGCATTTT. It is translated as CASSLAWRGNQPQHF. This chain joins TRBV28 and TRBJ1-5; no firm D call. V lost 2 bases and J lost 2, with 10 bases in between. This CDR3 has 15 residues. Germline values: CDR1 MDHEN, CDR2 SYDVKM.

The chain combines TRBV6-2 or TRBV6-3 with TRBJ1-5, with D possibly matching TRBD1 (5 bases). The germline gives CDR1 MNHEY, CDR2 SVGEGT. This CDR3 has 15 residues. Trimming cost V 3 bases and J 5 bases, with 14 bases left between them. CDR3 loop: CASSYGQGGHQPQHF. CDR3 in DNA: TGTGCCAGCAGTTATGGGCAGGGAGGTCATCAGCCCCAGCATTTT.

There are a few counts of this clone. The chain recombines TRBV18 with TRBJ1-1, with a weak D call TRBD1 (6 bases). CDR3 length: 16 residues. Germline V CDR1 and CDR2: KGHSH, LQKENI. Trimming took off 6 bases at V and 0 bases at J, with 17 bases between the two ends. The CDR3 bases are TGTGCCAGCTCTTTTGGACAGTCTTTTTTGAACACTGAAGCTTTCTTT. This gives the protein CASSFGQSFLNTEAFF.

The chain joins TRBV9 to TRBJ2-2; 7 nucleotides agree with TRBD2. The V segment lost 3 bases and the J segment 7 bases; nucleotides outside the gene matches: 12. Germline CDR1 and CDR2: SGDLS and YYNGEE. The CDR3 spans 16 residues. CDR3 residues: CASSAGLPWGVGELFF. CDR3 in DNA: TGTGCCAGCAGCGCGGGACTACCCTGGGGAGTCGGGGAGCTGTTTTTT. Using reference TRBV9 and TRBJ2-2 for the parts outside the CDR3, the full variable domain is DSGVTQTPKHLITATGQRVTLRCSPRSGDLSVYWYQQSLDQGLQFLIQYYNGEERAKGNILERFSAQQFPDLHSELNLSSLELGDSALYFCASSAGLPWGVGELFFGEGSRLTVL.

The V call is TRBV19, the J call TRBJ2-1, with D unclear. CDR3 length: 13 amino acids. V was shortened by 7 bases and J by 9 bases, with 16 bases between the two germline ends. Germline-derived CDR1 and CDR2 are LNHDA and SQIVND (reference sequence). CDR3 coding DNA: TGTGCCAGTACCCCCCGCTCTTTGAGTGAGCAGTTCTTC. The encoded protein is CASTPRSLSEQFF.

This chain connects TRBV7-9 to TRBJ2-7; a possible D gene is TRBD2 (6 bases). The germline V and J ends were trimmed by 2 bases and 7 bases, with 12 bases remaining between them. Germline V gene lookup returns CDR1 SEHNR and CDR2 FQNEAQ (reference sequence). The CDR3 has 13 residues. CDR3 DNA sequence: TGTGCCAGCAGCTTACCGGGACTGGGGGAGCAGTACTTC. This gives the protein CASSLPGLGEQYF.

V is TRBV5-8 and J is TRBJ2-1; no clear D. V lost 5 bases, J lost 7 bases, and 10 bases lay in between. There are 12 residues in the CDR3. CDR1 and CDR2 (germline): SGHTS, YDEGEE. CDR3 DNA: TGTGCCAGCAGATTTCACAGTAATGAGCAGTTCTTC. Translation gives CASRFHSNEQFF.

This clone occurred a few times. The chain combines TRBV19 with TRBJ1-1; 11 nucleotides line up with TRBD1. Germline V gives CDR1 LNHDA, CDR2 SQIVND (reference sequence). The CDR3 contains 15 residues. Trimming took 5 bases from V and 1 from J; bases not matched to a gene: 3. CDR3 DNA sequence: TGTGCCAGTAGTCCCGGGACAGGGGGGAACACTGAAGCTTTCTTT. Translated, it gives CASSPGTGGNTEAFF.

This chain connects TRBV5-1 to TRBJ2-7; the D gene is possibly TRBD2 (6 bases). Trimming removed 7 bases at V and 2 bases at J, with 13 bases between. The CDR3 consists of 13 residues. Germline V gene lookup returns CDR1 SGHRS and CDR2 YFSETQ. The CDR3 protein is CASCRERTYEQYF. In DNA, the CDR3 is TGCGCCAGCTGCCGGGAGCGGACCTACGAGCAGTACTTC.

The V call is TRBV6-5, the J call TRBJ2-2; 8 bases fit TRBD1. CDR3 size: 15 residues. V was pared by 8 bases and J by 6 bases, with 11 bases of the junction left unmatched. Germline V gene data show CDR1 as MNHEY and CDR2 as SVGAGI. CDR3 bases: TGTGCCAGCTTTCGACAGGGGACCAAACCCGGGGAGCTGTTTTTT. The encoded protein is CASFRQGTKPGELFF.

V usage is TRBV11-2 and J usage is TRBJ2-1; D is unclear. Trimming took 0 bases from V and 8 from J, leaving 5 bases between them. Germline V gene sequence: CDR1 SGHAT, CDR2 FQNNGV. This CDR3 is 12 amino acids long. CDR3 sequence reads: CASSLDRYEQFF. The CDR3 coding sequence is TGTGCCAGCAGCTTAGATCGTTATGAGCAGTTCTTC.

This chain uses TRBV30 with TRBJ2-1, with TRBD1 matching 8 bases. Trimming at V came to 0 bases and at J to 3 bases, leaving 4 bases not matched to a gene. This CDR3 is 15 amino acids long. Germline CDR1 GTSNPN, CDR2 SVGIG (reference sequence). CDR3 protein: CAWSVLTGGYNEQFF. CDR3 bases: TGTGCCTGGAGTGTACTAACAGGGGGCTACAATGAGCAGTTCTTC.

The chain carries TRBV7-9 and TRBJ2-7, with a weak D call TRBD2 (6 bases). This CDR3 has 14 residues. V was clipped by 5 bases and J by 3 bases, with 14 bases between them. Germline-derived CDR1 and CDR2 are SEHNR and FQNEAQ (reference sequence). CDR3 protein: CASSRVGGFYEQYF. CDR3 sequence (DNA): TGTGCCAGCAGCCGGGTGGGGGGATTCTACGAGCAGTACTTC.

This clone was found once. The chain joins TRBV7-2 to TRBJ2-5; 7 bases agree with TRBD2. Germline V gene data show CDR1 as SGHTA and CDR2 as FQGNSA. CDR3 length equals 14 residues. Trimming cost V 5 bases and J 1 base; bases outside gene matches: 4. CDR3 nucleotides: TGTGCCAGCAGCGCGGGACTATTCCAAGAGACCCAGTACTTC. This gives the protein CASSAGLFQETQYF. The full variable domain, its missing parts supplied by reference TRBV7-2 and TRBJ2-5, is GAGVSQSPSNKVTEKGKDVELRCDPISGHTALYWYRQSLGQGLEFLIYFQGNSAPDKSGLPSDRFSAERTGGSVSTLTIQRTQQEDSAVYLCASSAGLFQETQYFGPGTRLLVL.

A few counts support this clone. The V call is TRBV11-3, the J call TRBJ2-7, with D tentatively TRBD2 (5 bases). The length of the CDR3 is 12 residues. Trimming pared 2 bases from V and 6 bases from J, leaving 8 bases between. Germline CDR1 is SGHNT and CDR2 is YENEEA. This CDR3 reads CASSLSGTEQYF. The CDR3 region has the DNA TGTGCCAGCAGCTTATCGGGAACCGAGCAGTACTTC. The whole variable domain, remainder taken from reference TRBV11-3 and TRBJ2-7, is EAGVVQSPRYKIIEKKQPVAFWCNPISGHNTLYWYLQNLGQGPELLIRYENEEAVDDSQLPKDRFSAERLKGVDSTLKIQPAELGDSAVYLCASSLSGTEQYFGPGTRLTVT.

The chain employs TRBV5-1 and TRBJ1-1, with 7 bases fitting TRBD1. The CDR3 is 16 amino acids. Per the germline V gene, CDR1 is SGHRS and CDR2 is YFSETQ. V was pared by 4 bases and J by 3 bases, with 12 bases of the junction left unmatched. The CDR3: CASSNSGTAMDTEAFF. The CDR3 DNA follows: TGCGCCAGCAGCAACTCCGGGACAGCTATGGACACTGAAGCTTTCTTT.

In this sample, this clone turned up once. This same CDR3 is encoded by further DNA sequences in the sample. The V gene is TRBV3-1 (or the pseudogene TRBV3-2), the J gene TRBJ2-1, with D possibly being TRBD2 (6 bases). The ends were cut back, 1 base at V and 5 bases at J, with 9 bases in the middle. This CDR3 spans 14 amino acids. The germline V gene encodes CDR1 LGHDT and CDR2 YNNKEL (reference sequence). This CDR3 is CASSQGGGNNEQFF. The CDR3 region has the DNA TGTGCCAGCAGCCAAGGGGGCGGGAACAATGAGCAGTTCTTC.

The table lists this clone with a count of one. Other DNA sequences in this sample translate to the same CDR3. The chain employs TRBV19 and TRBJ2-2; a weak D match, TRBD2 (5 bases). Trimming pared 4 bases from V and 0 bases from J, leaving 6 bases between. Germline V gene data show CDR1 as LNHDA and CDR2 as SQIVND (reference sequence). This CDR3 is built from 14 residues. This chain's CDR3 is CASSRRTNTGELFF. In nucleotides, the CDR3 is TGTGCCAGTAGTAGGAGGACGAACACCGGGGAGCTGTTTTTT.